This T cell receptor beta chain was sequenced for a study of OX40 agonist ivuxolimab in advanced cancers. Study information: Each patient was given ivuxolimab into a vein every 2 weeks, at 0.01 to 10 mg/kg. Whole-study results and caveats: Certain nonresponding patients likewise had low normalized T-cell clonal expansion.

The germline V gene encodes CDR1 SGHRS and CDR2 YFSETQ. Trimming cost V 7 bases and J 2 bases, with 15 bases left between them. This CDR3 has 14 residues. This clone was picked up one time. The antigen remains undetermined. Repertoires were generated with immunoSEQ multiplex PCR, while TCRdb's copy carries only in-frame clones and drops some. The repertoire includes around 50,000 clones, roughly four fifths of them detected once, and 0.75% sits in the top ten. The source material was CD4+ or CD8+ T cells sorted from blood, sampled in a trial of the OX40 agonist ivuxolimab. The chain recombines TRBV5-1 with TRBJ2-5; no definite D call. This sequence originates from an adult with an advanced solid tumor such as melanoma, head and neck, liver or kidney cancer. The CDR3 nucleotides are TGCGCCAGCTGCCCCCAGGTCACACAAGAGACCCAGTACTTC. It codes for CASCPQVTQETQYF. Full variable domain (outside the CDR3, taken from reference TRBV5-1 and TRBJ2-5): KAGVTQTPRYLIKTRGQQVTLSCSPISGHRSVSWYQQTPGQGLQFLFEYFSETQRNKGNFPGRFSGRQFSNSRSEMNVSTLELGDSALYLCASCPQVTQETQYFGPGTRLLVL.